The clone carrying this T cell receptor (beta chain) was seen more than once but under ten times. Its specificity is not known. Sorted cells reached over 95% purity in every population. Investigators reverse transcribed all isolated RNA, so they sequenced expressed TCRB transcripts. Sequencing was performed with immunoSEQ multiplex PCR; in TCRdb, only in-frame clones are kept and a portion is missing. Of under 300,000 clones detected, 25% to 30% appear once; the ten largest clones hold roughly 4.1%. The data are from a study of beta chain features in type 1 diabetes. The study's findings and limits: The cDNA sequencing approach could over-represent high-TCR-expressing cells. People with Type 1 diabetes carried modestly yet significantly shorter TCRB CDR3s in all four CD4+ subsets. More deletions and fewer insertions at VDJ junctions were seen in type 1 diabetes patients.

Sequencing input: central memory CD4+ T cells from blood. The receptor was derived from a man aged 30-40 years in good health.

The CDR3 loop reads CASWGQTYGTQYF. CDR3 nucleotide sequence: TGTGCCAGTTGGGGACAGACATATGGGACGCAGTATTTT. This chain links TRBV28 with TRBJ2-3, with 7 bases that match TRBD1. V lost 9 bases, J lost 9 bases, and 12 bases stayed unmatched. The CDR3 length is 13 residues. Germline V lookup: CDR1 MDHEN, CDR2 SYDVKM.